This T cell receptor (beta chain) was identified in a study of OX40 agonist ivuxolimab in advanced cancers. Background on the study: Earlier anti-PD-1, anti-PD-L1 or anti-CTLA-4 therapy was permitted; 35% to 50% had received some. Study results and caveats: Partial responders at 0.1-3.0 mg/kg showed near-lowest clonal expansion. At 0.1 to 3.0 mg/kg and by week 6, CD4+ and CD8+ T cells in the blood had expanded clonally.

This CDR3 comprises 18 residues. In germline, CDR1 is SGHTA, CDR2 FQGTGA. V lost 5 bases and J lost 0; bases outside the gene matches: 10. Here immunoSEQ multiplex PCR was the method, and the copy in TCRdb shows in-frame clones only, minus some. The data contain 51,000 or so clones, approximately 85% of them singletons. About this clone: Its target is not known.

No patient had autoimmune disease or received systemic immunosuppression. This sample comprised CD4+ or CD8+ T cells sorted from blood, obtained in a trial of the OX40 agonist ivuxolimab. The TCR sequence derives from an adult with an advanced solid tumor such as melanoma, head and neck, liver or kidney cancer. This sequence joins TRBV7-3 and TRBJ2-3, with 11 bases matching TRBD2. The chain's CDR3 is CASSQPLAGGLSTDTQYF. The CDR3, as DNA: TGTGCCAGCAGCCAACCCCTAGCGGGGGGCCTTAGCACAGATACGCAGTATTTT. The variable domain in full, with the rest retrieved from reference TRBV7-3 and TRBJ2-3, is GAGVSQTPSNKVTEKGKYVELRCDPISGHTALYWYRQSLGQGPEFLIYFQGTGAADDSGLPNDRFFAVRPEGSVSTLKIQRTERGDSAVYLCASSQPLAGGLSTDTQYFGPGTRLTVL.